The table lists the clone carrying this T cell receptor beta chain with a few counts. Its cognate antigen is unknown. These data belong to a study of cytomegalovirus exposure and HLA in healthy donors. Study details: Both the 120 or so validation repertoires and the roughly 640 first-cohort repertoires used the same platform, as reported by a later analysis.

V was trimmed by 5 bases and J by 3 bases, leaving 11 bases between them. CDR1 KGHSY and CDR2 FQNENV come from the germline V gene. This CDR3 has 14 residues. Study conclusions and caveats: The study recorded more than 150 TCR beta chains that were cytomegalovirus-associated.

TCRdb keeps only in-frame clones here, not all; method: immunoSEQ multiplex PCR. The sample lists 35,000 to 55,000 clones, roughly 93% occurring once. The chain employs TRBV16 and TRBJ1-5; possibly TRBD1 for D (6 bases). Sequencing was carried out using PBMCs. The source of this sequence is a woman between 18 and 30 years old in good health and CMV-seronegative. In DNA, the CDR3 is TGTGCCAGCAGCATCCGGGACAACAATCAGCCCCAGCATTTT. Its translation: CASSIRDNNQPQHF.